This TCR beta chain was profiled in a study of breast tumors, draining lymph nodes, adjacent tissues. Regarding the study as a whole: Compared with basal-like, luminal-like tumors shared significantly more repertoire with nontumor tissue.

This clonotype showed up many times. Its specificity is not known. The V gene end was trimmed by 5 bases and the J gene end by 0 bases; junction bases not matched to a gene: 8. This CDR3 spans 16 amino acids. CDR1 is LNHDA and CDR2 is SQIVND in the germline V gene (reference sequence). TCRdb independently ran MiXCR on the multiplex PCR reads; one entry per CDR3 protein. The sample shows about 200,000 distinct CDR3 sequences, approximately 33% of them seen only once. The lymph nodes were axillary draining lymph nodes from breast cancer patients. Sequencing was performed on axillary lymph node tissue. V usage is TRBV19 and J usage is TRBJ2-7; TRBD1 aligns across 9 bases. This TCR derives from a female donor with breast cancer. Some clones in this sample may be carry-over from other donors' samples. The CDR3 is CASSSPGTGSSYEQYF. In DNA form, the CDR3 reads TGTGCCAGTAGTTCCCCCGGGACAGGGAGCTCCTACGAGCAGTACTTC.